This TCR beta chain was recovered during a study of shared clonotypes between healthy human individuals. Study-level background: In total, the donors were two women and three men aged 18 to 49. Per donor, CD8 memory used one plate, CD8 naive used two, CD4 memory used three and CD4 naive used three.

Donors were healthy HIV-negative adults without recent acute infections or vaccinations. For sorted subsets, 150 to 250 ng DNA per replicate equaled 30,000 or so T cell genomes. Assay used: immunoSEQ multiplex PCR; TCRdb lists only in-frame clones, some missing. This sample has 2 million to 2.5 million clones, with approximately 93% found just once. Looked up from germline, CDR1 is SGHTA and CDR2 is FQGNSA. The junction had 8 bases not matched to a gene; V was cut back by 5 bases and J by 2 bases. CDR3 size: 15 residues. The chain employs TRBV7-2 and TRBJ1-2; 7 nucleotides align to TRBD1. The sample was naive CD4+ T cells from PBMCs. Described subset: CD45RA+ positively selected. The source of this sequence is a young man in good health. Some clones in this sample may be carry-over from other donors' samples. In DNA form, the CDR3 reads TGTGCCAGCAGCCAAAACAGGGGAGCAAACTATGGCTACACCTTC. Its protein product is CASSQNRGANYGYTF.